A single sample is the source of the 18 T cell receptor beta chains below, sequenced in a study of OX40 agonist ivuxolimab in advanced cancers. The repertoire was sequenced with immunoSEQ multiplex PCR; TCRdb's copy has only in-frame clones and lacks some. In the table there are 2,100 or so clones, about three quarters of which are singletons. Sequencing used CD4+ or CD8+ T cells sorted from blood, obtained in a trial of the OX40 agonist ivuxolimab. The receptors stem from an adult with an advanced solid tumor such as melanoma, head and neck, liver or kidney cancer.

The chain has TRBV2 and TRBJ2-1; TRBD2 matches 7 bases. Per germline, CDR1 SNHLY and CDR2 FYNNEI. CDR3 length: 14 residues. The ends lost 0 bases at V and 6 bases at J; junction bases unmatched: 2. CDR3 protein: CASSEAGGVNEQFF. In DNA, the CDR3 is TGTGCCAGCAGTGAAGCGGGAGGGGTCAATGAGCAGTTCTTC.

This clone came up a few times. The chain links TRBV5-1 to TRBJ2-7; D is possibly TRBD2 (5 bases). CDR1 SGHRS and CDR2 YFSETQ come from the germline V gene. CDR3 length: 15 amino acids. Deletions cut 4 bases from V and 1 base from J, with 15 bases between. Here the CDR3 DNA reads TGCGCCAGCAGCGTGGACTTAAAGACTTCCTACGAGCAGTACTTC. It yields the protein CASSVDLKTSYEQYF.

This chain joins TRBV28 and TRBJ1-3; D unresolved. The CDR3 loop spans 14 amino acids. The ends were cut back, 8 bases at V and 0 bases at J, with 11 bases in the middle. CDR1 and CDR2 (germline): MDHEN, SYDVKM. CDR3 bases: TGTGCCAGCTATAAGCCGTACTCTGGAAACACCATATATTTT. Translated: CASYKPYSGNTIYF.

The chain joins TRBV30 to TRBJ2-1; D gene ambiguous. This CDR3 has 12 residues. Germline assignment: CDR1 GTSNPN and CDR2 SVGIG (reference sequence). Trimming took off 2 bases at V and 8 bases at J, with 10 bases between the two ends. The CDR3: CAWSLVDYEQFF. CDR3 DNA sequence: TGTGCCTGGAGTCTCGTAGACTATGAGCAGTTCTTC.

The rearrangement uses TRBV6-5 and TRBJ2-7, with 8 bases lining up with TRBD1. The CDR3 contains 14 residues. Unmatched junction bases numbered 7, after V lost 4 bases and J lost 5 bases. Germline V lookup: CDR1 MNHEY, CDR2 SVGAGI. The CDR3 sequence is CASSLLGQGHEQYF. The CDR3 nucleotides read TGTGCCAGCAGTTTGTTAGGACAGGGCCACGAGCAGTACTTC.

This CDR3 reads CASSLDRGLTQPQHF. CDR3 nucleotide sequence: TGTGCCAGCAGCTTGGACAGGGGTCTTACTCAGCCCCAGCATTTT. The chain recombines TRBV7-6 with TRBJ1-5, with TRBD1 matching over 9 bases. The V gene's germline CDR1 is SGHVS and CDR2 FNYEAQ. The CDR3 has 15 amino acids. V lost 3 bases and J lost 6; bases outside the gene matches: 6.

This chain links TRBV19 with TRBJ2-7, with 10 bases aligning to TRBD2. Germline values: CDR1 LNHDA, CDR2 SQIVND (reference sequence). The J segment lost 6 bases and the V segment lost 1 base, leaving 0 bases of the junction unmatched. This CDR3 has 13 residues. The CDR3 nucleotides read TGTGCCAGTAGTATAGGGACTAGCGGCGAGCAGTACTTC. This sequence encodes CASSIGTSGEQYF.

This chain uses TRBV27 with TRBJ1-2, with D perhaps TRBD1 (6 bases). Germline V gene data show CDR1 as MNHEY and CDR2 as SMNVEV (reference sequence). With 8 bases removed from V and 7 bases from J, the gap between germline ends came to 11 bases. CDR3 size: 11 residues. The CDR3 nucleotides read TGTGCCAGCCGGACAGCTCTTGGCTACACCTTC. This translates into CASRTALGYTF.

The chain joins TRBV28 to TRBJ1-2, with D uncertain. With 3 bases removed from V and 3 bases from J, the gap between germline ends came to 11 bases. Germline V gives CDR1 MDHEN, CDR2 SYDVKM. CDR3 length equals 14 residues. CDR3 sequence: CASSFVRPYYGYTF. In nucleotides, the CDR3 is TGTGCCAGCAGTTTTGTTAGACCCTACTATGGCTACACCTTC.

This clone showed up just a few times. The rearrangement joins TRBV18 to TRBJ2-2; perhaps TRBD2 as D (6 bases). The CDR3 contains 17 residues. From germline, CDR1 is KGHSH and CDR2 LQKENI. The V gene lost 2 bases and the J gene lost 0 bases, with 13 bases spanning the gap. CDR3 loop: CASSPRGGGANTGELFF. The DNA of the CDR3 is TGTGCCAGCTCACCAAGAGGAGGAGGGGCGAACACCGGGGAGCTGTTTTTT.

The chain links TRBV30 to TRBJ1-1; weak D call: TRBD1 (5 bases). CDR3 size: 15 residues. V lost 4 bases, J lost 0 bases, and 15 bases lay in between. CDR1 and CDR2 (germline): GTSNPN, SVGIG (reference sequence). In DNA, the CDR3 is TGTGCCTGGATTTCAAGGGGACCTATGAACACTGAAGCTTTCTTT. Translation: CAWISRGPMNTEAFF.

The chain joins TRBV19 to TRBJ2-7; D is uncertain. This CDR3 comprises 9 residues. Trimming pared 0 bases from V and 9 bases from J, leaving 0 bases between. Germline V lookup: CDR1 LNHDA, CDR2 SQIVND (reference sequence). CDR3: CASSIEQYF. For the CDR3, the DNA is TGTGCCAGTAGTATAGAGCAGTACTTC.

The chain recombines TRBV9 with TRBJ2-7; D possibly matches TRBD1 or TRBD2 (7 bases each). CDR3 length equals 14 residues. Germline assignment: CDR1 SGDLS and CDR2 YYNGEE. V was clipped by 4 bases and J by 5 bases, with 16 bases between them. The CDR3 DNA sequence: TGTGCCAGCAGCCCAGGGGGAGGGGGCGACGAGCAGTACTTC. It specifies CASSPGGGGDEQYF.

This clone was seen a handful of times. This chain uses TRBV6-5 with TRBJ1-1; D uncertain. The CDR3 consists of 13 residues. Germline V gene lookup returns CDR1 MNHEY and CDR2 SVGAGI. Trimming left V 2 bases short and J 3 bases short, with 7 bases between. The CDR3 sequence is CASSYAGHTEAFF. CDR3 bases: TGTGCCAGCAGTTACGCGGGTCACACTGAAGCTTTCTTT.

The chain employs TRBV5-1 and TRBJ2-1, with D unclear. Germline V gives CDR1 SGHRS, CDR2 YFSETQ. The V gene lost 0 bases and the J gene lost 4 bases, with 5 bases spanning the gap. This CDR3 has 13 residues. CDR3 protein: CASSLGSYNEQFF. In nucleotides, the CDR3 is TGCGCCAGCAGCTTGGGCTCTTACAATGAGCAGTTCTTC.

This clone was counted once. This chain uses TRBV15 with TRBJ1-6; 9 bases align to TRBD1. V trimming: 1 base; J trimming: 5 bases; junction bases outside the gene matches: 0. This CDR3 spans 15 amino acids. CDR1 is LNHNV and CDR2 is YYDKDF in the germline V gene (reference sequence). CDR3 sequence reads: CATSRGTGDNSPLHF. DNA of the CDR3: TGTGCCACCAGCAGAGGGACAGGGGATAATTCACCCCTCCACTTT.

The V call is TRBV2, the J call TRBJ2-3, with a tentative D call TRBD1 (6 bases). This CDR3 is 15 amino acids long. The V gene lost 7 bases and the J gene lost 0 bases, with 14 bases spanning the gap. Germline values: CDR1 SNHLY, CDR2 FYNNEI. CDR3 sequence (DNA): TGTGCCAGCACCCCCAGGACAGCTAGCACAGATACGCAGTATTTT. It specifies CASTPRTASTDTQYF.

CDR3 sequence reads: CASSLATDTQYF. Here the CDR3 DNA reads TGTGCCAGCAGTTTGGCGACAGATACGCAGTATTTT. V usage is TRBV28 and J usage is TRBJ2-3; no clear D gene. Germline assignment: CDR1 MDHEN and CDR2 SYDVKM. Deletions cut 3 bases from V and 3 bases from J, with 4 bases between. The CDR3 sequence is 12 residues long.